What follows is one T cell receptor (beta chain) and its context. The sample belongs to a study of monozygotic twins with inflammatory bowel disease. From whole blood, total RNA was isolated without any sorting of T cells. Reanalyzing the 5' RACE reads, TCRdb keeps one entry per CDR3 protein, without DNA. The sample table includes fewer than 200,000 distinct CDR3 sequences. This CDR3 has 14 amino acids. Germline V CDR1 and CDR2: MNHNS, SASEGT. Material: blood. The TCR originated in a human donor with ulcerative colitis or Crohn's disease, or a healthy co-twin of an affected twin (not recorded which). This chain links TRBV6-1 with TRBJ1-2; TCRdb's assignment of TRBD1 cannot be checked, as there is no DNA. Here the CDR3 reads CASSESPQGVGYTF.